The rows below give T cell receptor beta chains drawn from one sample of a study of blood T cell repertoires in COVID-19. Produced via immunoSEQ multiplex PCR; TCRdb's table is partial and in-frame only. The sample has 200,000 to 250,000 clones; about 85% are singletons. Sample: peripheral blood. Receptors originate from a man aged 50 or older who had recovered from COVID-19. CDR3s include the opening cysteine and the closing phenylalanine or tryptophan. D genes are given only for firm matches. Not every row has a clone size; where given, it reads once, few, many or a size class.

D	V	size	J	CDR3	DNA
NA	TRBV30	NA	TRBJ2-7	CAWSVHRTSYEQYF	TGTGCCTGGAGTGTACACAGGACCTCCTACGAGCAGTACTTC
TRBD1	TRBV28	NA	TRBJ2-2	CASVDRGSNTGELFF	TGTGCCAGCGTTGACAGGGGGAGTAACACCGGGGAGCTGTTTTTT
NA	TRBV5-1	NA	TRBJ1-5	CASSLVPGSNQPQHF	TGCGCCAGCAGCTTGGTCCCCGGTAGCAATCAGCCCCAGCATTTT
TRBD1	TRBV28	NA	TRBJ1-5	CASRGPGTGLGQPQHF	TGTGCCAGCAGGGGGCCAGGGACAGGGTTGGGGCAGCCCCAGCATTTT
NA	TRBV29-1	NA	TRBJ2-3	CSVLTGSSTDTQYF	TGCAGCGTCCTCACAGGGTCTAGCACAGATACGCAGTATTTT
TRBD2	TRBV6-4	few	TRBJ2-3	CASSQTSGTHLTQYF	TGTGCCAGCAGTCAGACTAGCGGGACGCATCTAACGCAGTATTTT
TRBD2	TRBV4-2	NA	TRBJ2-3	CASSQSGLAGGRTDTQYF	TGTGCCAGCAGCCAGTCGGGACTAGCGGGAGGGCGTACAGATACGCAGTATTTT
NA	TRBV6-6	NA	TRBJ1-2	CASGAGYGYTF	TGTGCCAGCGGGGCCGGCTATGGCTACACCTTC
NA	TRBV27	NA	TRBJ2-1	CASSSAGGSSYNEQFF	TGTGCCAGCAGTTCCGCGGGTGGGTCGTCCTACAATGAGCAGTTCTTC
TRBD2	TRBV3-1/TRBV3-2	once	TRBJ2-3	CASSQTRTSGGTDTQYF	TGTGCCAGCAGCCAAACTCGGACTAGCGGGGGCACAGATACGCAGTATTTT
NA	TRBV18	NA	TRBJ2-4	CASSPPKAGNIQYF	TGTGCCAGCTCACCACCTAAGGCGGGAAACATTCAGTACTTC
TRBD2	TRBV28	NA	TRBJ2-2	CASSQLAGKNTGELFF	TGTGCCAGCAGTCAACTAGCGGGTAAAAACACCGGGGAGCTGTTTTTT
NA	TRBV28	NA	TRBJ1-5	CASSLGGSLRPQHF	TGTGCCAGCAGTTTAGGTGGGAGCCTCAGGCCCCAGCATTTT
NA	TRBV19	NA	TRBJ1-5	CASGNLYSNQPQHF	TGTGCCAGTGGTAATCTATATAGCAATCAGCCCCAGCATTTT
TRBD2	TRBV7-6	NA	TRBJ2-1	CASSLGLAGMTYNEQFF	TGTGCCAGCAGCCTCGGACTAGCGGGCATGACCTACAATGAGCAGTTCTTC
TRBD1	TRBV24-1	NA	TRBJ2-4	CATSDTAGTGENIQYF	TGTGCCACCAGTGATACCGCCGGGACAGGGGAAAACATTCAGTACTTC
NA	TRBV6-5	NA	TRBJ2-1	CASSSPRGYNEQFF	TGTGCCAGCAGTTCCCCCCGGGGGTACAATGAGCAGTTCTTC
TRBD2	TRBV2	few	TRBJ2-1	CASRTSESSYNEQFF	TGTGCCAGCAGGACTAGCGAAAGCTCCTACAATGAGCAGTTCTTC